The 19 T cell receptor beta chains presented below share a single source sample, sequenced in a study of T cells in Graves' hyperthyroidism and ophthalmopathy. Amplification yielded TCR beta CDR3 regions, with RNA transcripts as the source. The primer set for the first-round RT-PCR of the TCR CDR3 was HTBI. TCRdb re-called the multiplex PCR reads with MiXCR, one entry per CDR3 protein. The table has approximately 590,000 distinct CDR3 sequences, 15% to 19% seen once. Specimen: blood. These receptors came from a woman aged 25 to 39 with Graves' hyperthyroidism.

This clonotype was seen repeatedly, ten times or more. The chain is built from TRBV29-1 and TRBJ2-3, with D hard to call. Germline assignment: CDR1 SQVTM and CDR2 ANQGSEA. This CDR3 has 14 amino acids. V shed 2 bases and J shed 3 bases, with 12 bases lying between them. The CDR3 nucleotides read TGCAGCGTTGAACCTCCCGGTGGTACAGATACGCAGTATTTT. This translates into CSVEPPGGTDTQYF.

In its sample, this clonotype was seen many times. The chain carries TRBV27 and TRBJ2-7, with TRBD1 identical over 12 bases. With V trimmed by 6 bases and J by 6 bases, 6 bases remained unmatched. Germline V CDR1 and CDR2: MNHEY, SMNVEV (reference sequence). CDR3 size: 14 residues. The CDR3: CASSPGTGGVEQYF. Written as DNA, the CDR3 is TGTGCCAGCAGCCCCGGGACAGGGGGCGTCGAGCAGTACTTC.

The chain recombines TRBV5-1 with TRBJ2-2; D may be TRBD2 (5 bases). The CDR3 is 14 amino acids. V was cut by 5 bases and J by 5 bases, with 13 bases left in between. Germline CDR1 is SGHRS and CDR2 is YFSETQ. Here the CDR3 DNA reads TGCGCCAGCAGTCGGGGATCGGTAACCGGGGAGCTGTTTTTT. Translation: CASSRGSVTGELFF.

As to this clonotype: A much bigger clone sits one base away, suggesting this may be a read error. The V and J genes are TRBV28 and TRBJ2-1, with 7 bases identical to TRBD2. The V gene's germline CDR1 is MDHEN and CDR2 SYDVKM. This CDR3 region has 15 residues. After removal of 6 bases from V and 3 bases from J, the junction contained 8 bases not matched to a gene. CDR3 region: CASSPDGLDYNEQFF. The CDR3 region has the DNA TGTGCCAGCAGCCCTGACGGACTAGACTACAATGAGCAGTTCTTC.

This clonotype has just a few counts. V gene TRBV6-4 combines with J gene TRBJ1-2; 11 bases are a match to TRBD1. The CDR3 extends over 15 amino acids. The germline gives CDR1 MRHNA, CDR2 SNTAGT. The ends lost 8 bases at V and 8 bases at J; junction bases unmatched: 13. CDR3 region: CASYLGDRGSQGYTF. DNA for the CDR3: TGTGCCAGCTACTTGGGGGACAGGGGGTCACAAGGCTACACCTTC.

This clonotype has a handful of counts. The chain couples TRBV7-9 to TRBJ1-1, with 9 bases that match TRBD1. This CDR3 spans 15 amino acids. Trimming at V came to 7 bases and at J to 4 bases, leaving 10 bases not matched to a gene. Germline V gives CDR1 SEHNR, CDR2 FQNEAQ (reference sequence). The CDR3 bases are TGTGCCAGCAACCCGGGGGGGACAGGGAGCACTGAAGCTTTCTTT. Translating it yields CASNPGGTGSTEAFF.

The J gene is TRBJ1-5, the V gene TRBV19; maybe TRBD1 (5 bases). Germline CDR1 is LNHDA and CDR2 is SQIVND (reference sequence). Trimming cost V 7 bases and J 1 base, with 14 bases left between them. The CDR3 contains 15 residues. CDR3 DNA: TGTGCCAGTATGATCGGGGGACGCAGCAATCAGCCCCAGCATTTT. Encoded protein: CASMIGGRSNQPQHF. The full variable domain, in which reference TRBV19 and TRBJ1-5 provide the parts outside the CDR3, is DGGITQSPKYLFRKEGQNVTLSCEQNLNHDAMYWYRQDPGQGLRLIYYSQIVNDFQKGDIAEGYSVSREKKESFPLTVTSAQKNPTAFYLCASMIGGRSNQPQHFGDGTRLSIL.

This clonotype was seen a few times. This chain joins TRBV6-5 and TRBJ2-5, with 8 bases that match TRBD1. Trimming removed 0 bases from V and 13 bases from J; junction bases left unmatched: 4. The CDR3 runs to 12 residues. The germline CDR1 and CDR2 sequences are MNHEY and SVGAGI. This CDR3 is CASSYSGDRRYF. The CDR3 bases are TGTGCCAGCAGTTACTCGGGGGACAGGAGGTACTTC.

The chain recombines TRBV28 with TRBJ1-5; TRBD1 agrees at 11 bases. V was clipped by 6 bases and J by 6 bases; unmatched bases: 7. Germline assignment: CDR1 MDHEN and CDR2 SYDVKM. The CDR3 consists of 15 residues. CDR3 DNA: TGTGCCAGCAGAAGGACAGGGGGCGTAGGTCAGCCCCAGCATTTT. Its protein product is CASRRTGGVGQPQHF.

The table lists this clonotype with many counts. The chain carries TRBV12-3 or TRBV12-4 and TRBJ2-1; 16 nucleotides match TRBD2. The length of the CDR3 is 18 residues. With V trimmed by 3 bases and J by 4 bases, 6 bases remained unmatched. This chain's CDR3 is CASSLGLAGGPWYNEQFF. Written as DNA, the CDR3 is TGTGCCAGCAGTTTGGGACTAGCGGGAGGGCCGTGGTACAATGAGCAGTTCTTC.

The sample holds many counts of this clonotype. The chain is built from TRBV5-6 and TRBJ2-1; D unresolved. Trimming left V 1 base short and J 5 bases short, with 13 bases between. Germline assignment: CDR1 SGHDT and CDR2 YYEEEE. The length of the CDR3 is 15 residues. As DNA, the CDR3 is TGTGCCAGCAGCTTGATTGGCGGAAACAACAATGAGCAGTTCTTC. This translates into CASSLIGGNNNEQFF.

The rearrangement uses TRBV27 and TRBJ2-3; 10 nucleotides align to TRBD2. The CDR3 consists of 18 residues. With 6 bases clipped from V and 0 bases from J, the junction kept 12 bases outside the gene matches. Looked up from germline, CDR1 is MNHEY and CDR2 is SMNVEV (reference sequence). CDR3 bases: TGTGCCAGCAGCATTGTCCTAGCGGGAGAGTTGAGCACAGATACGCAGTATTTT. It is translated as CASSIVLAGELSTDTQYF.

Only a few counts were recorded for this clonotype. The chain couples TRBV5-1 to TRBJ1-1; D is unresolved. The CDR3 contains 13 residues. The V end lost 4 bases, the J end lost 4 bases, and 11 bases lay between the germline ends. Germline V gene lookup returns CDR1 SGHRS and CDR2 YFSETQ. The CDR3 reads CASSVDRSTEAFF. CDR3 coding DNA: TGCGCCAGCAGCGTAGACCGCAGCACTGAAGCTTTCTTT.

This rearrangement joins TRBV5-1 to TRBJ2-7; 12 bases are shared with TRBD2. The CDR3 is 16 amino acids. The J segment lost 6 bases and the V segment lost 6 bases, leaving 13 bases of the junction unmatched. The germline V gene has CDR1 SGHRS and CDR2 YFSETQ. The CDR3 DNA is TGCGCCAGCAACTTACGGACTAGCGGGACGGCATCCGAGCAGTACTTC. Its translation is CASNLRTSGTASEQYF.

This clonotype was counted between two and nine times. The V call is TRBV6-2 or TRBV6-3, the J call TRBJ2-2, with unresolved D. This CDR3 contains 16 residues. Germline V CDR1 and CDR2: MNHEY, SVGEGT. V lost 0 bases and J lost 3, with 11 bases in between. The CDR3 sequence is CASSYSTVRDTGELFF. For the CDR3, the DNA is TGTGCCAGCAGTTACTCGACGGTGCGCGACACCGGGGAGCTGTTTTTT.

As regards this clonotype: A much larger clone lies a single base off, so this may be a read error. V and J are TRBV7-2 and TRBJ2-7; D not resolved. Germline V gene data show CDR1 as SGHTA and CDR2 as FQGNSA. The length of the CDR3 is 13 residues. V was pared by 1 base and J by 6 bases, with 10 bases between. The CDR3 DNA follows: TGTGCCAGCAGCTTAGTGCCAATCGGCGAGCAGTACTTC. Its translation: CASSLVPIGEQYF.

Many counts were recorded for this clonotype. The chain couples TRBV13 to TRBJ2-2; 7 bases map to TRBD2. V was clipped by 5 bases and J by 4 bases; unmatched bases: 10. CDR3 length: 16 amino acids. Germline CDR1 and CDR2: PRHDT and FYEKMQ (reference sequence). CDR3 in DNA: TGTGCCAGCAGCCCACTTACTAGCGCGACCACCGGGGAGCTGTTTTTT. As protein: CASSPLTSATTGELFF.

This clonotype was seen repeatedly, ten times or more. This chain uses TRBV28 with TRBJ2-7; TRBD1 matches at 8 bases. V shed 5 bases and J 0 bases; nucleotides not matched to a gene: 6. The germline CDR1 and CDR2 sequences are MDHEN and SYDVKM. The CDR3 is 15 residues long. The CDR3, as DNA: TGTGCCAGCAGTAAGACAGGGGCTAGCTCCTACGAGCAGTACTTC. This codes for CASSKTGASSYEQYF.

Many counts were recorded for this clonotype. The rearrangement uses TRBV3-1 and TRBJ1-4, with D hard to call. The germline V and J ends were trimmed by 1 base and 0 bases, with 9 bases remaining between them. Germline lookup yields CDR1 LGHDT and CDR2 YNNKEL (reference sequence). The CDR3 contains 16 residues. In DNA form, the CDR3 reads TGTGCCAGCAGCCAAGGGCAGATTGCAACTAATGAAAAACTGTTTTTT. It specifies CASSQGQIATNEKLFF.